The entry that follows covers one TCR beta chain sequence. Using immunoSEQ multiplex PCR, the repertoire was profiled, and TCRdb retains in-frame clones only, with some absent. This sample has around 470,000 clones, with approximately 89% found just once. V was pared by 4 bases and J by 4 bases, with 10 bases between. The germline gives CDR1 SGHRS, CDR2 YFSETQ. The CDR3 is 13 residues long. This entry comes from a study of blood T cell repertoires in COVID-19. On the study more broadly: Sample material is recorded as cDNA or gDNA derived from T cells, B-cell-depleted T cells, or PBMCs.

Patients from Seattle were sampled longitudinally, starting during active infection. This receptor was identified in a man aged 18 to 35 with COVID-19, enrolled during active disease. V gene TRBV5-1 combines with J gene TRBJ2-3, with D possibly TRBD2 on 6 matching bases. The sample taken for sequencing was peripheral blood. The DNA for the CDR3 is TGCGCCAGCAGCCCGTGGGGGGCAGATACGCAGTATTTT. This gives the protein CASSPWGADTQYF.